The rows below give T cell receptor beta chains drawn from one sample of a study of cytomegalovirus exposure and HLA in healthy donors. Sequencing used immunoSEQ multiplex PCR; TCRdb keeps in-frame clones, though not all of them. The sample holds some 130,000 clones, roughly four fifths seen once. Sequences were obtained from PBMCs. The receptors derive from a man aged 30 to 39 in good health and CMV-seronegative. Both conserved end residues are part of each CDR3. Each record gives: D gene, clone size, V gene, J gene, CDR3 protein, CDR3 DNA. The D gene is left open where the match is weak. Clone size, where shown, is once, few, many, or a class for clones that have expanded.

NA	NA	TRBV7-9	TRBJ2-1	CASSSGTFYNEQFF	TGTGCCAGCAGCTCCGGGACTTTCTACAATGAGCAGTTCTTC
NA	once	TRBV7-3	TRBJ2-1	CASSSDFRAGLFF	TGTGCCAGCAGCTCCGATTTCAGGGCAGGCCTGTTCTTC
TRBD2	NA	TRBV15	TRBJ2-7	CATGSGRDVSEQYF	TGTGCCACCGGTAGCGGGAGGGATGTCTCCGAGCAGTACTTC
TRBD2	NA	TRBV7-7	TRBJ2-7	CASSREGGSYEQYF	TGTGCTAGCAGCCGAGAGGGAGGGTCCTACGAGCAGTACTTC
NA	NA	TRBV6-6	TRBJ2-5	CASRRDNQETQYF	TGTGCCAGCAGACGGGACAACCAAGAGACCCAGTACTTC
NA	NA	TRBV5-6	TRBJ2-5	CASSLRRGGWQETQYF	TGTGCCAGCAGCTTGAGGAGGGGAGGTTGGCAAGAGACCCAGTACTTC
NA	NA	TRBV2	TRBJ1-5	CASSEVFQDQPQHF	TGTGCCAGCAGTGAGGTGTTCCAGGATCAGCCCCAGCATTTT
NA	NA	TRBV4-2	TRBJ2-7	CASSQEGRPESPYEQYF	TGTGCCAGCAGCCAAGAGGGCCGACCCGAGTCCCCCTACGAGCAGTACTTC
NA	NA	TRBV5-6	TRBJ2-7	CASSLDGVGYEQYF	TGTGCCAGCAGCTTGGACGGGGTCGGATACGAGCAGTACTTC
TRBD1	NA	TRBV7-9	TRBJ1-2	CASSVTTGGSYGYTF	TGTGCCAGCAGCGTAACGACAGGGGGAAGCTATGGCTACACCTTC
NA	NA	TRBV14	TRBJ2-1	CASSYDSYNEQFF	TGTGCCAGCAGCTACGACAGTTACAATGAGCAGTTCTTC
TRBD2	NA	TRBV6-5	TRBJ2-1	CASRSSGNIYNEQFF	TGTGCCAGCAGATCTAGCGGGAACATCTACAATGAGCAGTTCTTC
NA	NA	TRBV28	TRBJ1-5	CASSFGQSSMAQHF	TGTGCCAGCAGTTTTGGACAGAGCTCTATGGCCCAGCATTTT
NA	once	TRBV9	TRBJ1-3	CASSADFSGNTIYF	TGTGCCAGCAGCGCCGACTTCTCTGGAAACACCATATATTTT
TRBD1	once	TRBV11-3	TRBJ2-7	CASSQTAGTGGGEQYF	TGTGCCAGCAGCCAAACAGCCGGGACAGGGGGTGGGGAGCAGTACTTC